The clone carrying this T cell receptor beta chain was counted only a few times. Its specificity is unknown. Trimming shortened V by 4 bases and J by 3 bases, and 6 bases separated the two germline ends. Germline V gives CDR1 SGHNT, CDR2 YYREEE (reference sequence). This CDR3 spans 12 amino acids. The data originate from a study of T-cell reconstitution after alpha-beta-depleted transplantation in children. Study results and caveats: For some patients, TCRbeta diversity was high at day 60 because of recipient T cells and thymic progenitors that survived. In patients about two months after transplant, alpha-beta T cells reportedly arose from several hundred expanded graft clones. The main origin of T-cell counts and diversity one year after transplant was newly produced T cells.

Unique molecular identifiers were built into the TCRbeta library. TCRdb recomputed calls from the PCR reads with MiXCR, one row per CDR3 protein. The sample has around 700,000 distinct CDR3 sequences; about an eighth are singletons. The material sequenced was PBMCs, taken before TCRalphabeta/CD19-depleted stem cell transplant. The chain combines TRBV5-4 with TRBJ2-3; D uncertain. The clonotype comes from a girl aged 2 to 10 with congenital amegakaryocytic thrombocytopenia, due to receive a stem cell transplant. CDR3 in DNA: TGTGCCAGCAGCGGAAAGACAGATACGCAGTATTTT. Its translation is CASSGKTDTQYF.